Presented here are 4 T cell receptor beta chains from one specimen sequenced in a study of PD-1 blockade in classical Hodgkin lymphoma. Sample time point: cycle 4 day 1 (C4D1), after five to seven weeks of nivolumab. Exposure to brentuximab vedotin varied, and each patient had relapsed following autologous stem cell transplantation. Generated by immunoSEQ multiplex PCR, the TCRdb table keeps only in-frame clones and is missing some. In the table there are approximately 90,000 clones, 83% of which are singletons. The source was peripheral blood mononuclear cells (PBMCs), collected before the fourth cycle of nivolumab. The receptors here all came from a human donor with classical Hodgkin lymphoma.

V gene TRBV28 combines with J gene TRBJ2-7; no reliable D call. Germline V gene data show CDR1 as MDHEN and CDR2 as SYDVKM. This CDR3 is built from 11 residues. Trimming left V 5 bases short and J 7 bases short, with 9 bases between. CDR3 sequence: CASSLPNEQYF. The CDR3 DNA reads TGTGCCAGCAGTCTACCTAATGAGCAGTACTTC.

This chain links TRBV28 with TRBJ1-2; TRBD1 matches 9 bases. Germline V gene data show CDR1 as MDHEN and CDR2 as SYDVKM. V was pared by 2 bases and J by 2 bases, with 6 bases of the junction left unmatched. This CDR3 has 16 amino acids. CDR3: CASSLAGTGRNYGYTF. The CDR3 DNA is TGTGCCAGCAGTTTAGCCGGGACAGGGAGGAACTATGGCTACACCTTC.

V usage is TRBV28 and J usage is TRBJ1-5; TRBD1 aligns across 7 bases. V dropped 7 bases and J dropped 5; count of bases not matched to a gene: 11. From germline, CDR1 is MDHEN and CDR2 SYDVKM. The CDR3 is 15 amino acids. CDR3 coding DNA: TGTGCCAGCAAAACTCGAGGGGGCCGTTATCAGCCCCAGCATTTT. Its translation is CASKTRGGRYQPQHF.

The chain employs TRBV5-1 and TRBJ1-1, with no clear D. In germline, CDR1 is SGHRS, CDR2 YFSETQ. V was pared by 3 bases and J by 4 bases, with 16 bases between. The CDR3 consists of 15 residues. CDR3 nucleotide sequence: TGCGCCAGCAGCTCCGATCCCGGACGGAGCACTGAAGCTTTCTTT. The encoded protein is CASSSDPGRSTEAFF.